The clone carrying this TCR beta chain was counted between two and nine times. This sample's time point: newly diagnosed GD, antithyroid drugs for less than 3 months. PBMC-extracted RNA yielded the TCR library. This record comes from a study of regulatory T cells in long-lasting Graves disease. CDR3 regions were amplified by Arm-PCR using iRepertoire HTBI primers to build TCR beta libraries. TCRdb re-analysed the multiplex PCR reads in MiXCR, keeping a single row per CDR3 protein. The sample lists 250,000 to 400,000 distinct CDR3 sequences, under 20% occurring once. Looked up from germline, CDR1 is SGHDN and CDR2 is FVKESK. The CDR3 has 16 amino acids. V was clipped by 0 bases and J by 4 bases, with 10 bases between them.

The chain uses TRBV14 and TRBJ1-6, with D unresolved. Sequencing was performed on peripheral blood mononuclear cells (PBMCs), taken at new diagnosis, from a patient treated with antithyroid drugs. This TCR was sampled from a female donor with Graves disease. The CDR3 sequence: CASSQDPDTYNSPLHF. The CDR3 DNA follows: TGTGCCAGCAGCCAAGATCCCGACACTTATAATTCACCCCTCCACTTT.